The 9 T cell receptor beta chains given below trace back to one sample, sequenced in a study of neoadjuvant anti-PD-1 for oral cavity cancer. The protocol was immunoSEQ multiplex PCR, while the TCRdb copy is restricted to in-frame clones and leaves out a portion. Of over 10,000 clones listed, around two thirds were seen once; the top ten hold approximately 2.4%. The sequenced sample was PBMCs, obtained before nivolumab (anti-PD-1) treatment. These receptors originate from a person between 35 and 79 years old with oral cavity squamous cell carcinoma.

This CDR3 is CASTGRQGSNEKLFF. CDR3 in DNA: TGTGCCAGTACCGGGAGACAGGGGAGTAATGAAAAACTGTTTTTT. The chain links TRBV19 to TRBJ1-4, with 8 positions matching TRBD1. The J segment lost 4 bases and the V segment lost 7 bases, leaving 8 bases of the junction unmatched. This CDR3 comprises 15 residues. In germline, CDR1 is LNHDA, CDR2 SQIVND (reference sequence).

V usage is TRBV7-9 and J usage is TRBJ2-7; D is perhaps TRBD1 or TRBD2 (5 bases each). The CDR3 covers 12 residues. V dropped 1 base and J dropped 8 bases, with 9 bases sitting between them. Germline assignment: CDR1 SEHNR and CDR2 FQNEAQ (reference sequence). The CDR3 nucleotides read TGTGCCAGCAGCTTAGAAGAGGGGCAGCAGTACTTC. This encodes CASSLEEGQQYF. Variable domain in full (rest from reference TRBV7-9 and TRBJ2-7): DTGVSQNPRHKITKRGQNVTFRCDPISEHNRLYWYRQTLGQGPEFLTYFQNEAQLEKSRLLSDRFSAERPKGSFSTLEIQRTEQGDSAMYLCASSLEEGQQYFGPGTRLTVT.

This clone was seen a few times. This chain links TRBV28 with TRBJ2-1; TRBD2 matches at 7 bases. Trimming removed 2 bases from V and 3 bases from J; junction bases left unmatched: 7. Germline CDR1 is MDHEN and CDR2 is SYDVKM. The CDR3 runs to 16 residues. The CDR3 sequence is CASSLGRGLVYNEQFF. The CDR3 region has the DNA TGTGCCAGCAGTTTAGGGAGGGGCCTGGTCTACAATGAGCAGTTCTTC.

The chain combines TRBV2 with TRBJ1-1; D ambiguous. CDR3 size: 11 residues. V lost 4 bases and J 13 bases, leaving 13 bases between the germline ends. CDR1 is SNHLY, CDR2 FYNNEI, per germline. CDR3 coding DNA: TGTGCCAGCAGTGGGCAGGATCATGATTTCTTT. It yields the protein CASSGQDHDFF. Filled out from reference TRBV2 and TRBJ1-1, the complete variable domain reads EPEVTQTPSHQVTQMGQEVILRCVPISNHLYFYWYRQILGQKVEFLVSFYNNEISEKSEIFDDQFSVERPDGSNFTLKIRSTKLEDSAMYFCASSGQDHDFFGQGTRLTVV.

The chain employs TRBV29-1 and TRBJ2-3, with D maybe TRBD2 (5 bases). The V gene lost 1 base and the J gene lost 0 bases, with 20 bases spanning the gap. CDR1 and CDR2 (germline): SQVTM, ANQGSEA. There are 18 residues in the CDR3. The CDR3 is CSVEGGPDFLTSTDTQYF. The DNA of the CDR3 is TGCAGCGTTGAAGGCGGGCCAGATTTTCTTACTAGCACAGATACGCAGTATTTT.

The rearrangement links TRBV4-1 to TRBJ2-1; unclear D gene. Germline-derived CDR1 and CDR2 are MGHRA and YSYEKL. The CDR3 spans 17 residues. Trimming removed 1 base from V and 1 base from J, with 14 bases in between. This chain's CDR3 is CASSQGLRTPSYNEQFF. CDR3 bases: TGCGCCAGCAGCCAAGGTCTCCGAACTCCATCCTACAATGAGCAGTTCTTC.

This clone was seen only a few times. The chain's CDR3 is CASSEYGTGGNEQFF. The CDR3 DNA reads TGCGCCAGCAGTGAGTACGGGACGGGGGGCAATGAGCAGTTCTTC. This chain connects TRBV10-1 to TRBJ2-1; 7 bases align to TRBD2. The germline CDR1 and CDR2 sequences are WNHNN and SYGVQD (reference sequence). The CDR3 sequence is 15 residues long. Trimming at V came to 1 base and at J to 6 bases, leaving 6 bases not matched to a gene.

The chain uses TRBV5-1 and TRBJ1-6; 7 nucleotides match TRBD1. V was pared by 2 bases and J by 11 bases, with 4 bases of the junction left unmatched. CDR3 size: 13 residues. The germline V gene has CDR1 SGHRS and CDR2 YFSETQ. Written as DNA, the CDR3 is TGCGCCAGCAGCTTACGACAGGGACCACCCCTCCACTTT. Translating gives CASSLRQGPPLHF.

V and J are TRBV30 and TRBJ1-5, with D possibly TRBD1 on 5 matching bases. CDR1 is GTSNPN and CDR2 is SVGIG in the germline V gene (reference sequence). Trimming removed 0 bases from V and 5 bases from J, with 8 bases in between. This CDR3 spans 13 amino acids. The CDR3 nucleotides are TGTGCCTGGAGTGTACAGGAGGATCAGCCCCAGCATTTT. This gives the protein CAWSVQEDQPQHF.